The 25 T cell receptor beta chains below come from one sample, sequenced in a study of pediatric ulcerative colitis. During colonoscopy, one to two rectal pinch biopsies were collected. Some clones are missing from TCRdb's copy, which holds only in-frame ones; the method was immunoSEQ multiplex PCR. The table has tens of thousands of clones, around 79% seen once. The specimen sequenced was gut tissue. The receptors here all came from a girl aged 10-17 years with moderate ulcerative colitis.

The rearrangement links TRBV4-1 to TRBJ2-7, with 9 bases identical to TRBD2. This CDR3 has 17 amino acids. V was clipped by 0 bases and J by 4 bases; unmatched bases: 10. The germline gives CDR1 MGHRA, CDR2 YSYEKL. The CDR3 is CASSQDRVVAGEYEQYF. CDR3 DNA sequence: TGCGCCAGCAGCCAAGATCGCGTGGTAGCGGGAGAATACGAGCAGTACTTC.

This CDR3 is CASSPPTIGGRTEAFF. CDR3 coding DNA: TGTGCCAGCAGCCCCCCGACGATAGGGGGCCGGACTGAAGCTTTCTTT. V is TRBV13 and J is TRBJ1-1, with TRBD1 matching 7 bases. The CDR3 has 16 amino acids. V was pared by 5 bases and J by 5 bases, with 14 bases of the junction left unmatched. CDR1 is PRHDT, CDR2 FYEKMQ, per germline (reference sequence).

This clone has a handful of counts. The chain uses TRBV9 and TRBJ1-2; the D is unclear. V was clipped by 3 bases and J by 1 base, with 7 bases between them. The CDR3 extends over 13 amino acids. Looked up from germline, CDR1 is SGDLS and CDR2 is YYNGEE. The CDR3 is CASSGTNNYGYTF. CDR3 bases: TGTGCCAGCAGCGGTACAAATAACTATGGCTACACCTTC.

This rearrangement joins TRBV6-5 to TRBJ2-7; 7 nucleotides line up with TRBD1. The CDR3 consists of 14 residues. Germline CDR1 MNHEY, CDR2 SVGAGI. The junction had 8 bases not matched to a gene; V was cut back by 6 bases and J by 3 bases. The DNA for the CDR3 is TGTGCCAGCAGCAACAGGGGCAGGGGCTACGAGCAGTACTTC. This sequence encodes CASSNRGRGYEQYF.

The chain couples TRBV7-9 to TRBJ2-7; no definite D call. The V gene's germline CDR1 is SEHNR and CDR2 FQNEAQ (reference sequence). V was cut by 5 bases and J by 0 bases, with 5 bases left in between. The CDR3 contains 12 residues. Here the CDR3 DNA reads TGTGCCAGCAGCCACTCCTCCTACGAGCAGTACTTC. Residues: CASSHSSYEQYF.

The chain recombines TRBV7-9 with TRBJ1-2; D is uncertain. The CDR3 sequence is 15 residues long. V shed 3 bases and J shed 2 bases, with 13 bases lying between them. The V gene's germline CDR1 is SEHNR and CDR2 FQNEAQ (reference sequence). CDR3 sequence reads: CASSFSGRRNYGYTF. The CDR3 DNA reads TGTGCCAGCAGCTTTTCAGGACGACGGAACTATGGCTACACCTTC.

The chain has TRBV2 and TRBJ1-1; D is undetermined. V dropped 3 bases and J dropped 1 base, with 6 bases sitting between them. The CDR3 runs to 13 residues. CDR1 is SNHLY and CDR2 is FYNNEI in the germline V gene. The CDR3 sequence: CASSEEANTEAFF. DNA for the CDR3: TGTGCCAGCAGTGAGGAGGCGAACACTGAAGCTTTCTTT.

CDR3 region: CSVLSGAYEQYF. The CDR3 nucleotides are TGCAGCGTTCTGAGCGGGGCTTACGAGCAGTACTTC. The chain carries TRBV29-1 and TRBJ2-7, with 7 bases lining up with TRBD2. V trimming: 5 bases; J trimming: 4 bases; junction bases outside the gene matches: 5. Germline V gene sequence: CDR1 SQVTM, CDR2 ANQGSEA. This CDR3 spans 12 amino acids.

The chain uses TRBV2 and TRBJ2-7; D ambiguous. The CDR3 contains 11 residues. Per germline, CDR1 SNHLY and CDR2 FYNNEI. Trimming removed 7 bases from V and 6 bases from J, with 10 bases in between. CDR3: CASKNLREQYF. Written as DNA, the CDR3 is TGTGCCAGCAAGAACCTCCGCGAGCAGTACTTC. The variable domain in full, with the rest retrieved from reference TRBV2 and TRBJ2-7, is EPEVTQTPSHQVTQMGQEVILRCVPISNHLYFYWYRQILGQKVEFLVSFYNNEISEKSEIFDDQFSVERPDGSNFTLKIRSTKLEDSAMYFCASKNLREQYFGPGTRLTVT.

V is TRBV5-1 and J is TRBJ1-2, with TRBD1 as a possible D gene (6 bases). Trimming stripped 2 bases from V and 8 bases from J, with 13 bases between. Germline-derived CDR1 and CDR2 are SGHRS and YFSETQ. CDR3 length: 13 residues. The CDR3 nucleotides read TGCGCCAGCAGCTTCGGACAGAATGAAGGCTACACCTTC. Translated: CASSFGQNEGYTF.

CDR3 bases: TGTGCCAGCAGCTTAGATGCGGGGAGCTCCTACAATGAGCAGTTCTTC. It yields the protein CASSLDAGSSYNEQFF. This rearrangement joins TRBV7-2 to TRBJ2-1, with a weak D call TRBD2 (6 bases). Trimming took off 1 base at V and 0 bases at J, with 10 bases between the two ends. This CDR3 has 16 residues. CDR1 is SGHTA and CDR2 is FQGNSA in the germline V gene.

The V and J genes are TRBV18 and TRBJ1-1; the D gene is possibly TRBD1 (6 bases). The CDR3 sequence is 14 residues long. The germline V gene encodes CDR1 KGHSH and CDR2 LQKENI. V dropped 3 bases and J dropped 6 bases, with 14 bases sitting between them. CDR3 in amino acids: CASSPSGGRPEAFF. DNA for the CDR3: TGTGCCAGCTCACCGTCCGGGGGGCGCCCTGAAGCTTTCTTT.

This chain connects TRBV6-6 to TRBJ1-2; D remains unclear. Germline V CDR1 and CDR2: MNHNY, SVGAGI (reference sequence). The CDR3 covers 12 residues. The V and J ends lost 0 bases and 7 bases respectively, with 6 bases between them. The CDR3 is CASSYSPVGYTF. CDR3 nucleotide sequence: TGTGCCAGCAGTTACTCGCCGGTTGGCTACACCTTC.

The chain has TRBV7-2 and TRBJ2-7; D is ambiguous. This CDR3 contains 14 residues. The V end was cut by 3 bases, the J end by 3 bases, with 12 bases between. The V gene's germline CDR1 is SGHTA and CDR2 FQGNSA. CDR3 in DNA: TGTGCCAGCAGCTTTGGTGGCCGCTTCTACGAGCAGTACTTC. Translation gives CASSFGGRFYEQYF.

The chain couples TRBV7-8 to TRBJ1-5; 7 bases map to TRBD1. The J segment lost 2 bases and the V segment lost 5 bases, leaving 12 bases of the junction unmatched. CDR1 and CDR2 (germline): SGHVS, FQNEAQ. The CDR3 spans 17 residues. The CDR3 region is CASSRTGGVSGNQPQHF. DNA of the CDR3: TGTGCCAGCAGCCGGACAGGAGGGGTTTCGGGCAATCAGCCCCAGCATTTT.

The rearrangement joins TRBV30 to TRBJ1-4; possibly TRBD1 for D (5 bases). The length of the CDR3 is 16 residues. The germline gives CDR1 GTSNPN, CDR2 SVGIG (reference sequence). V lost 2 bases and J lost 6, with 19 bases in between. The CDR3 reads CAWSPGPRGIYEKLFF. CDR3 sequence (DNA): TGTGCCTGGAGTCCTGGGCCTCGGGGCATCTATGAAAAACTGTTTTTT.

CDR3 coding DNA: TGTGCCAGCAGCCTACTGACAGGAGATAATTCACCCCTCCACTTT. Protein product: CASSLLTGDNSPLHF. The chain recombines TRBV2 with TRBJ1-6; maybe TRBD1 (6 bases). Per the germline V gene, CDR1 is SNHLY and CDR2 is FYNNEI. Trimming pared 6 bases from V and 5 bases from J, leaving 14 bases between. The CDR3 is made up of 15 amino acids.

V is TRBV4-3 and J is TRBJ1-2; no clear D. This CDR3 spans 15 amino acids. V was shortened by 0 bases and J by 4 bases, with 12 bases between the two germline ends. Germline V CDR1 and CDR2: LGHNA, YSLEER. CDR3 amino acids: CASSQDRAGPYGYTF. DNA of the CDR3: TGCGCCAGCAGCCAAGATCGTGCAGGCCCCTATGGCTACACCTTC.

V usage is TRBV13 and J usage is TRBJ1-2, with 7 bases fitting TRBD1. This CDR3 has 12 amino acids. From germline, CDR1 is PRHDT and CDR2 FYEKMQ (reference sequence). V was pared by 8 bases and J by 5 bases, with 5 bases of the junction left unmatched. The CDR3 protein is CASGDRAYGYTF. As DNA, the CDR3 is TGTGCCAGCGGCGACAGGGCTTATGGCTACACCTTC. The full variable domain, rest sourced from reference TRBV13 and TRBJ1-2, is AAGVIQSPRHLIKEKRETATLKCYPIPRHDTVYWYQQGPGQDPQFLISFYEKMQSDKGSIPDRFSAQQFSDYHSELNMSSLELGDSALYFCASGDRAYGYTFGSGTRLTVV.

The chain carries TRBV2 and TRBJ2-7, with D possibly matching TRBD1 (5 bases). CDR3 length: 16 amino acids. V lost 8 bases and J 0 bases, leaving 20 bases between the germline ends. CDR1 is SNHLY, CDR2 FYNNEI, per germline. The CDR3 reads CASATTVTEASYEQYF. Written as DNA, the CDR3 is TGTGCCAGCGCTACGACCGTGACAGAGGCCTCCTACGAGCAGTACTTC.

V is TRBV27 and J is TRBJ1-2; 9 bases are shared with TRBD1. The CDR3 spans 17 residues. Trimming took 5 bases from V and 4 from J; bases not matched to a gene: 14. CDR1 and CDR2 (germline): MNHEY, SMNVEV (reference sequence). CDR3 bases: TGTGCCAGCAGTCAAGATGCCCGGGACAGGGCCCCCTATGGCTACACCTTC. It is translated as CASSQDARDRAPYGYTF.

The V and J genes are TRBV18 and TRBJ2-3; 7 bases fit TRBD1. This CDR3 is built from 13 residues. In germline, CDR1 is KGHSH, CDR2 LQKENI. V was pared by 8 bases and J by 0 bases, with 2 bases of the junction left unmatched. For the CDR3, the DNA is TGTGCCAGCCCGGACAGGAGCACAGATACGCAGTATTTT. Residues: CASPDRSTDTQYF.

The chain uses TRBV29-1 and TRBJ2-1; D perhaps matches TRBD2 (6 bases). The CDR3 loop spans 14 amino acids. Germline V gene lookup returns CDR1 SQVTM and CDR2 ANQGSEA. V shed 4 bases and J shed 3 bases, with 13 bases lying between them. The CDR3 here is CSVVAGTGYNEQFF. The CDR3 DNA sequence: TGCAGCGTTGTAGCCGGGACTGGCTACAATGAGCAGTTCTTC.

This CDR3 is CASSRSSSSGNTIYF. In DNA, the CDR3 is TGTGCCAGCAGCCGGAGTTCGAGCTCTGGAAACACCATATATTTT. This rearrangement joins TRBV5-4 to TRBJ1-3; D is unresolved. Germline V gene data show CDR1 as SGHNT and CDR2 as YYREEE (reference sequence). The CDR3 extends over 15 amino acids. V gave up 4 bases and J gave up 0 bases, with 11 bases separating them.

The chain has TRBV7-9 and TRBJ2-5; D is possibly TRBD1 (6 bases). With 3 bases removed from V and 0 bases from J, the gap between germline ends came to 23 bases. Looked up from germline, CDR1 is SEHNR and CDR2 is FQNEAQ (reference sequence). This CDR3 is built from 19 residues. The CDR3 here is CASSFRTYRFRTDQETQYF. CDR3 DNA: TGTGCCAGCAGCTTTCGCACATACCGGTTTCGGACAGACCAAGAGACCCAGTACTTC. The whole variable domain, remainder taken from reference TRBV7-9 and TRBJ2-5, is DTGVSQNPRHKITKRGQNVTFRCDPISEHNRLYWYRQTLGQGPEFLTYFQNEAQLEKSRLLSDRFSAERPKGSFSTLEIQRTEQGDSAMYLCASSFRTYRFRTDQETQYFGPGTRLLVL.